The 8 T cell receptor beta chains listed next were all sequenced from one sample in a study of cytomegalovirus exposure and HLA in healthy donors. 13 Jbeta primers and 60 Vbeta primers were used for the PCR. Clones were read by immunoSEQ multiplex PCR, and TCRdb kept only the in-frame ones, dropping some. The sample lists more than 90,000 clones; 82% were seen once. Specimen: PBMCs. These receptors all stem from a man in his forties or fifties in good health and CMV-seronegative.

This chain uses TRBV18 with TRBJ1-2, with 8 bases that match TRBD1. With V trimmed by 4 bases and J by 0 bases, 10 bases remained unmatched. CDR3 length: 17 amino acids. CDR1 and CDR2 from the germline V gene are KGHSH and LQKENI. The CDR3 nucleotides read TGTGCCAGCTCACTCAGAGTCGGGACAGGATCTAACTATGGCTACACCTTC. The encoded protein is CASSLRVGTGSNYGYTF.

This chain uses TRBV19 with TRBJ2-6; the D gene is possibly TRBD2 (7 bases). This CDR3 is built from 16 residues. In germline, CDR1 is LNHDA, CDR2 SQIVND (reference sequence). V lost 7 bases to trimming and J lost 0 bases, with 13 bases between them. CDR3 sequence reads: CASTLGGVSGANVLTF. The CDR3 DNA reads TGTGCCAGTACCCTAGGGGGGGTCTCTGGGGCCAACGTCCTGACTTTC. Complete variable domain (other parts from reference TRBV19 and TRBJ2-6): DGGITQSPKYLFRKEGQNVTLSCEQNLNHDAMYWYRQDPGQGLRLIYYSQIVNDFQKGDIAEGYSVSREKKESFPLTVTSAQKNPTAFYLCASTLGGVSGANVLTFGAGSRLTVL.

This chain joins TRBV10-3 and TRBJ2-5; 7 nucleotides align to TRBD2. The J call may be in error: the DNA end matches TRBJ2-7 better. CDR3 length: 14 residues. Looked up from germline, CDR1 is ENHRY and CDR2 is SYGVKD. The CDR3 region has the DNA TGTGCCATCAGACATCGGGAGGAGGTCTACGAGCAGTACTTC. Its translation: CAIRHREEVYEQYF.

The chain has TRBV28 and TRBJ1-2; D is unresolved. CDR3 length: 13 amino acids. Trimming took off 2 bases at V and 2 bases at J, with 6 bases between the two ends. Germline V CDR1 and CDR2: MDHEN, SYDVKM. The DNA of the CDR3 is TGTGCCAGCAGTTTAGGAGGAAACTATGGCTACACCTTC. Protein: CASSLGGNYGYTF.

The J gene is TRBJ2-1, the V gene TRBV9; the match to TRBD2 covers 11 bases. Germline values: CDR1 SGDLS, CDR2 YYNGEE. After removal of 4 bases from V and 0 bases from J, the junction contained 3 bases not matched to a gene. The CDR3 has 16 amino acids. The CDR3: CASSPTSGNSYNEQFF. As DNA, the CDR3 is TGTGCCAGCAGCCCGACTAGCGGGAACTCCTACAATGAGCAGTTCTTC.

The V and J genes are TRBV21-1 and TRBJ1-5. TRBV21-1 has pseudogene status. The CDR3 has 17 amino acids. CDR3 loop: CASSKSRRGYSNQPQHF. In DNA form, the CDR3 reads TGTGCCAGCAGCAAAAGCCGACGGGGGTATAGCAATCAGCCCCAGCATTTT.

The chain uses TRBV28 and TRBJ1-2, with a weak D call TRBD1 (6 bases). Per the germline V gene, CDR1 is MDHEN and CDR2 is SYDVKM. The V and J ends lost 7 bases and 2 bases respectively, with 23 bases between them. The CDR3 totals 17 residues. Written as DNA, the CDR3 is TGTGCCAGCAAACCATGGGAGGGCCGGGACACCAACTATGGCTACACCTTC. Its translation is CASKPWEGRDTNYGYTF.

This chain links TRBV5-6 with TRBJ1-6, with 8 bases aligning to TRBD1. This CDR3 has 16 amino acids. The V gene's germline CDR1 is SGHDT and CDR2 YYEEEE. The V gene end was trimmed by 5 bases and the J gene end by 2 bases; junction bases not matched to a gene: 6. The CDR3 is CASREGTGAYNSPLHF. CDR3 bases: TGTGCCAGCAGGGAAGGGACAGGCGCCTATAATTCACCCCTCCACTTT.